The clone carrying this T cell receptor beta chain was counted a few times. No antigen is known for it. The data stem from a study of CD8+ T cells in alopecia areata. This CDR3 is 14 amino acids long. The trim removed 2 bases at V and 6 bases at J, leaving 2 bases unmatched. Germline V gives CDR1 MDHEN, CDR2 SYDVKM. Reverse transcribed after extraction, RNA yielded cDNA as the sequencing template. Clones were sequenced by immunoSEQ multiplex PCR, and TCRdb holds only the in-frame ones, with some missing. The repertoire has 120,000 or so clones, around 50% of them found once; the top ten carry 10% to 13%. General observations from the study: Higher clonality than in normal scalp was seen in lesional scalp, especially alopecia totalis/universalis.

Alopecia areata patients provided lesional scalp punch biopsies and peripheral blood. Using a FACSAria, the CD4+ and CD8+ T cells were sorted from the PBMCs. Sequencing was done on a sample of NKG2D-low CD8+ T cells sorted from blood. The sequence was obtained from a human donor with alopecia areata. The chain has TRBV28 and TRBJ2-1; 9 bases are a match to TRBD2. CDR3 nucleotides: TGTGCCAGCAGTTTAGCGGGGGGGCTCAATGAGCAGTTCTTC. It specifies CASSLAGGLNEQFF.